Following are 26 T cell receptor beta chains from one sample sequenced in a study of memory B cells and T cells in multiple sclerosis (dated by TCRdb to 2017 to 2018). After CFSE-labeled PBMCs were cultured without any stimulus, the autoproliferating (CFSEdim) and non-proliferating (CFSEhi) T cell fractions were each sequenced on their own. Altogether, 5x10^7 CFSE-labeled PBMCs were kept in culture for around seven days with no stimulus, after which the replicate wells were combined. Library preparation used the immunoSEQ multiplex PCR assay. TCRdb re-hosts the immuneACCESS table, in-frame sequences only. Its copies lack some clones; in the studies checked, an unresolved V gene accounts for under half of them, and the cause for the rest is not known. The sample includes under 50,000 clones, with about 80% observed a single time. The ten largest account for about 1.1% of the sample. Antigens for these TCRs are unknown.

The sequenced material came from PBMCs from blood kept in culture. All receptors come from a human donor with multiple sclerosis.

The chain carries TRBV4-1 and TRBJ2-1, with a weak D call TRBD2 (5 bases). Germline CDR1 MGHRA, CDR2 YSYEKL. This CDR3 has 17 amino acids. V was trimmed by 6 bases and J by 8 bases, leaving 26 bases between them. The CDR3: CASRNLDLVSFGDEQFF. The CDR3 DNA sequence: TGCGCCAGCAGGAATCTGGATCTAGTCTCGTTCGGGGATGAGCAGTTCTTC.

V is TRBV30 and J is TRBJ2-5; D not certain. The germline V gene encodes CDR1 GTSNPN and CDR2 SVGIG (reference sequence). This CDR3 contains 13 residues. The ends were cut back, 0 bases at V and 2 bases at J, with 7 bases in the middle. CDR3 sequence (DNA): TGTGCCTGGAGTGTTAACCATCAAGAGACCCAGTACTTC. Protein: CAWSVNHQETQYF.

The rearrangement uses TRBV2 and TRBJ1-1; no firm D call. CDR1 and CDR2 (germline): SNHLY, FYNNEI. This CDR3 has 14 amino acids. The germline V and J ends were trimmed by 0 bases and 11 bases, with 16 bases remaining between them. The CDR3 DNA follows: TGTGCCAGCAGTGAAGCGCTGAGTGGGGATGGGGCTTTCTTT. Translation: CASSEALSGDGAFF.

The chain joins TRBV9 to TRBJ1-1; D unclear. The CDR3 is made up of 12 amino acids. CDR1 is SGDLS and CDR2 is YYNGEE in the germline V gene. V dropped 0 bases and J dropped 4 bases, with 4 bases sitting between them. In DNA, the CDR3 is TGTGCCAGCAGCGTAGACGGCACTGAAGCTTTCTTT. Amino acids: CASSVDGTEAFF.

The chain joins TRBV5-1 to TRBJ1-1; unclear D gene. The germline V gene has CDR1 SGHRS and CDR2 YFSETQ. The CDR3 extends over 14 amino acids. Trimming cost V 5 bases and J 4 bases, with 15 bases left between them. The CDR3 is CASSPPQIGTEAFF. The CDR3 DNA follows: TGCGCCAGCAGTCCCCCCCAGATCGGCACTGAAGCTTTCTTT.

The V and J genes are TRBV4-2 and TRBJ1-2, with 7 bases identical to TRBD1. The CDR3 runs to 15 residues. Germline assignment: CDR1 LGHNA and CDR2 YNFKEQ. The V gene end was trimmed by 2 bases and the J gene end by 2 bases; junction bases not matched to a gene: 5. The CDR3 is CASSQSDRANYGYTF. The CDR3 region has the DNA TGTGCCAGCAGCCAATCCGACAGGGCCAACTATGGCTACACCTTC.

CDR3: CASSTVRGAARSYEQYF. CDR3 DNA: TGTGCCAGTAGTACCGTTCGGGGGGCAGCTCGCTCCTACGAGCAGTACTTC. The chain uses TRBV19 and TRBJ2-7; possible D gene TRBD2, 7 bases. Germline CDR1 and CDR2: LNHDA and SQIVND (reference sequence). Trimming took 4 bases from V and 0 from J, leaving 19 bases between them. The CDR3 is 17 amino acids.

This clone occurred once. One end of the junction is discordant with germline, which a read error may explain. The chain couples TRBV4-1 to TRBJ1-2; 7 bases are a match to TRBD1. The CDR3 contains 15 residues. Germline loops: CDR1 MGHRA, CDR2 YSYEKL. The CDR3 coding sequence is TGCGCCAGCAACCAACTCCAGGGGGGTCTCGATGGCTACACCTTC. As protein: CASNQLQGGLDGYTF.

V and J are TRBV6-5 and TRBJ2-1; D is unclear. Between the trimmed V and J ends, which lost 2 bases and 10 bases, there was a span of 12 bases. From germline, CDR1 is MNHEY and CDR2 SVGAGI. The CDR3 consists of 13 residues. The chain's CDR3 is CASSYHQAGEQFF. The CDR3 DNA reads as TGTGCCAGCAGTTACCATCAGGCCGGCGAGCAGTTCTTC.

The chain links TRBV28 to TRBJ2-3; 8 bases are shared with TRBD1. The CDR3 has 15 amino acids. The V gene end was trimmed by 2 bases and the J gene end by 1 base; junction bases not matched to a gene: 2. Germline V lookup: CDR1 MDHEN, CDR2 SYDVKM. CDR3: CASSLQGAGTDTQYF. In DNA form, the CDR3 reads TGTGCCAGCAGTTTACAGGGGGCCGGCACAGATACGCAGTATTTT.

This clone is a singleton in its sample. This chain uses TRBV2 with TRBJ1-5; the D gene is possibly TRBD1 (6 bases). This CDR3 comprises 15 residues. V was trimmed by 8 bases and J by 7 bases, leaving 21 bases between them. Germline V gene lookup returns CDR1 SNHLY and CDR2 FYNNEI. The DNA for the CDR3 is TGTGCCAGCGGAGTTCAACCGGGACACACCCAGCCCCAGCATTTT. It codes for CASGVQPGHTQPQHF.

This sequence joins TRBV7-9 and TRBJ2-7, with D unresolved. CDR3 size: 14 residues. The germline V gene has CDR1 SEHNR and CDR2 FQNEAQ (reference sequence). V lost 2 bases to trimming and J lost 2 bases, with 10 bases between them. CDR3 protein: CASSLSQPAYEQYF. CDR3 DNA: TGTGCCAGCAGCTTATCACAGCCGGCCTACGAGCAGTACTTC.

The J gene is TRBJ2-5, the V gene TRBV14; D may match TRBD1 or TRBD2 (5 bases each). Germline values: CDR1 SGHDN, CDR2 FVKESK. The CDR3 contains 13 residues. V lost 4 bases, J lost 4 bases, and 10 bases lay in between. CDR3 DNA: TGTGCCAGCAGCCCCGGGGCTGTAGAGACCCAGTACTTC. It encodes CASSPGAVETQYF.

The chain recombines TRBV28 with TRBJ1-1, with D possibly being TRBD1 (5 bases). Trimming took 5 bases from V and 1 from J, leaving 14 bases between them. This CDR3 contains 15 residues. The germline V gene has CDR1 MDHEN and CDR2 SYDVKM. CDR3 residues: CASSVPGTGNTEAFF. The CDR3 DNA follows: TGTGCCAGCAGTGTCCCCGGGACTGGGAACACTGAAGCTTTCTTT.

This chain links TRBV2 with TRBJ1-1; D ambiguous. The V end was cut by 5 bases, the J end by 10 bases, with 11 bases between. This CDR3 contains 11 residues. Germline V gene lookup returns CDR1 SNHLY and CDR2 FYNNEI. In DNA, the CDR3 is TGTGCCAGCAGTCGGGAGAGACGAGCTTTCTTT. Protein sequence: CASSRERRAFF.

The rearrangement links TRBV6-6 to TRBJ2-5, with D perhaps assigned TRBD1 or TRBD2 (5 bases each). Germline assignment: CDR1 MNHNY and CDR2 SVGAGI (reference sequence). Trimming removed 6 bases at V and 5 bases at J, with 16 bases between. This CDR3 is built from 14 residues. The CDR3 here is CASRVLPGRETQYF. For the CDR3, the DNA is TGTGCCAGCAGAGTCCTCCCGGGACGGGAGACCCAGTACTTC.

The V call is TRBV6-1, the J call TRBJ2-5, with D perhaps matching TRBD2 (6 bases). Between the trimmed V and J ends, which lost 5 bases and 2 bases, there was a span of 9 bases. The germline CDR1 and CDR2 sequences are MNHNS and SASEGT. The CDR3 contains 13 residues. In DNA, the CDR3 is TGTGCCAGCAGTCAGGACTATCAAGAGACCCAGTACTTC. This codes for CASSQDYQETQYF.

The rearrangement joins TRBV7-2 to TRBJ1-2; possible D gene TRBD1, 6 bases. The CDR3 is made up of 14 amino acids. The V gene lost 4 bases and the J gene lost 6 bases, with 15 bases spanning the gap. Germline CDR1 is SGHTA and CDR2 is FQGNSA. CDR3 coding DNA: TGTGCCAGCAGCTCCCGGACAGTGGGCGATGGCTACACCTTC. This sequence encodes CASSSRTVGDGYTF.

The V gene is TRBV30, the J gene TRBJ1-5; D call uncertain. Germline CDR1 and CDR2: GTSNPN and SVGIG (reference sequence). The CDR3 contains 13 residues. The germline V and J ends were trimmed by 0 bases and 2 bases, with 5 bases remaining between them. The CDR3 region is CAWSVLGNQPQHF. The DNA for the CDR3 is TGTGCCTGGAGTGTCTTGGGCAATCAGCCCCAGCATTTT. Full variable domain (remainder filled in from reference TRBV30 and TRBJ1-5): SQTIHQWPATLVQPVGSPLSLECTVEGTSNPNLYWYRQAAGRGLQLLFYSVGIGQISSEVPQNLSASRPQDRQFILSSKKLLLSDSGFYLCAWSVLGNQPQHFGDGTRLSIL.

The CDR3 sequence is CASGFGLGDTEAFF. CDR3 sequence (DNA): TGTGCTAGTGGTTTCGGGCTGGGGGACACTGAAGCTTTCTTT. This chain uses TRBV12-5 with TRBJ1-1; weak D call: TRBD1 (5 bases). Trimming stripped 3 bases from V and 3 bases from J, with 11 bases between. CDR3 size: 14 residues. Germline CDR1 LGHNT, CDR2 FRNRAP.

V and J are TRBV11-2 and TRBJ2-2; 10 nucleotides agree with TRBD1. Germline V lookup: CDR1 SGHAT, CDR2 FQNNGV. The V and J ends lost 4 bases and 5 bases, in that order; junction bases with no gene match: 4. This CDR3 has 15 amino acids. CDR3 bases: TGTGCCAGCAGCTGGGGGACAGGGGCAACCGGGGAGCTGTTTTTT. This gives the protein CASSWGTGATGELFF.

The rearrangement uses TRBV15 and TRBJ1-1; a weak D match, TRBD1 (5 bases). Trimming left V 5 bases short and J 1 base short, with 8 bases between. This CDR3 is built from 13 residues. Germline CDR1 LNHNV, CDR2 YYDKDF (reference sequence). DNA for the CDR3: TGTGCCACCAGCGGGGACTGGAACACTGAAGCTTTCTTT. It encodes CATSGDWNTEAFF.

This clone has a handful of counts. The chain is built from TRBV19 and TRBJ1-1; 8 nucleotides agree with TRBD1. Germline values: CDR1 LNHDA, CDR2 SQIVND (reference sequence). The CDR3 runs 14 residues. V lost 7 bases and J lost 6; bases outside the gene matches: 10. CDR3 nucleotide sequence: TGTGCCAGTACTTTGGACAGGGCAGTCGCTGAAGCTTTCTTT. Translating gives CASTLDRAVAEAFF.

J is TRBJ1-1 and V is TRBV2; 8 bases align to TRBD1. The germline CDR1 and CDR2 sequences are SNHLY and FYNNEI. There are 12 residues in the CDR3. V lost 6 bases to trimming and J lost 8 bases; unmatched junction nucleotides: 5. The CDR3 protein is CASSFRGREAFF. DNA for the CDR3: TGTGCCAGCAGCTTCAGGGGGCGGGAAGCTTTCTTT.

The chain carries TRBV9 and TRBJ1-4, with TRBD1 matching over 7 bases. Germline CDR1 SGDLS, CDR2 YYNGEE. V dropped 0 bases and J dropped 6; count of bases not matched to a gene: 5. The CDR3 length is 15 residues. In nucleotides, the CDR3 is TGTGCCAGCAGCGTAGAATCAGGGGGTTATGAAAAACTGTTTTTT. Translated, it gives CASSVESGGYEKLFF.

V is TRBV6-5 and J is TRBJ2-2; perhaps TRBD1 as D (6 bases). The CDR3 loop spans 15 amino acids. Germline V gene lookup returns CDR1 MNHEY and CDR2 SVGAGI. The V end lost 8 bases, the J end lost 0 bases, and 13 bases lay between the germline ends. The CDR3: CASCPGTPNTGELFF. For the CDR3, the DNA is TGTGCCAGCTGTCCCGGGACACCGAACACCGGGGAGCTGTTTTTT.